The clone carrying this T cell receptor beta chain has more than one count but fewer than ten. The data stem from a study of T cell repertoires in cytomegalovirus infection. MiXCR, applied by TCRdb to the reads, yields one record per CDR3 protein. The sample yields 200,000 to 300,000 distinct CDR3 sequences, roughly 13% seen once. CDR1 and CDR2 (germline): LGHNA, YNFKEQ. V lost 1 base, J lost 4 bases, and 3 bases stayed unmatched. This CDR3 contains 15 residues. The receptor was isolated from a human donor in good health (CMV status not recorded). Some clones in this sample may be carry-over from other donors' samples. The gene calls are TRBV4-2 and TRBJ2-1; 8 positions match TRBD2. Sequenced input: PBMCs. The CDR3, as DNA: TGTGCCAGCAGCCAAGCTCCGGGGGGGTACAATGAGCAGTTCTTC. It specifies CASSQAPGGYNEQFF.